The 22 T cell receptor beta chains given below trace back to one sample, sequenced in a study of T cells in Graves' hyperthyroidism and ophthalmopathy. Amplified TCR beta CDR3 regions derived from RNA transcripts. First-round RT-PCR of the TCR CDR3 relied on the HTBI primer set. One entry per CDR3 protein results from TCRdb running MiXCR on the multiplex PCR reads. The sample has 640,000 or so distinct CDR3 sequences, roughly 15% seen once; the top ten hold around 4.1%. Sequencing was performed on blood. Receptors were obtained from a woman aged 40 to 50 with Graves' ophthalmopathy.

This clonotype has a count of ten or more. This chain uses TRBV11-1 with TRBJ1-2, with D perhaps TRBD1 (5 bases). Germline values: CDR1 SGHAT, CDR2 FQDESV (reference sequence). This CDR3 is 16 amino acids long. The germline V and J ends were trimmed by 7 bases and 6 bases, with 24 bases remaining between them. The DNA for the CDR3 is TGTGCCAGCACCTCGGAAGCGGGACGGACTGGAGATGGCTACACCTTC. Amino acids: CASTSEAGRTGDGYTF.

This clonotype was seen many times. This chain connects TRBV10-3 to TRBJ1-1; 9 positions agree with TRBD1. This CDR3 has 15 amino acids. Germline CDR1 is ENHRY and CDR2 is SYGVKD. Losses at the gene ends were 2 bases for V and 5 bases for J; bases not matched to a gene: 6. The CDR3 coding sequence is TGTGCCATCAGTGAGCTAGGACAGGGGCCGACTGAAGCTTTCTTT. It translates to CAISELGQGPTEAFF.

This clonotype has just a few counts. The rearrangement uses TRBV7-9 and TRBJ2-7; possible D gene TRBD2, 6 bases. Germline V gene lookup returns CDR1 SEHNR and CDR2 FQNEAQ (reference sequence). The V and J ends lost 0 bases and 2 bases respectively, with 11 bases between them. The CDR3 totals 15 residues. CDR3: CASSLARDGAYEQYF. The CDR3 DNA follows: TGTGCCAGCAGCTTAGCGCGGGACGGAGCCTACGAGCAGTACTTC.

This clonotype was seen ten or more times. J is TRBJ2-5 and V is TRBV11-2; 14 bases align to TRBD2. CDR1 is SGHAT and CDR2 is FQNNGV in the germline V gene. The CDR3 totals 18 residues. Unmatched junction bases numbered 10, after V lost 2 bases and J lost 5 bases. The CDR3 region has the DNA TGTGCCAGCAGCTTATCCGGGACTAGCGGGAGTCCCGGGGAGACCCAGTACTTC. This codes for CASSLSGTSGSPGETQYF.

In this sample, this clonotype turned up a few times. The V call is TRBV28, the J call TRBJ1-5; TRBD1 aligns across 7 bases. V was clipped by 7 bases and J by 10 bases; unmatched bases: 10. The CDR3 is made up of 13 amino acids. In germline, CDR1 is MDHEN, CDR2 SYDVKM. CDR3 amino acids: CASTPGQDGPQHF. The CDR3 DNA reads TGTGCCAGCACCCCAGGACAGGACGGTCCCCAGCATTTT.

DNA for the CDR3: TGCAGCGCTCGGACAGGGTATCTGACCCAGTACTTC. It encodes CSARTGYLTQYF. V usage is TRBV29-1 and J usage is TRBJ2-5, with 8 nucleotides matching TRBD1. Trimming removed 7 bases from V and 7 bases from J; junction bases left unmatched: 8. The CDR3 totals 12 residues. Germline V gene sequence: CDR1 SQVTM, CDR2 ANQGSEA.

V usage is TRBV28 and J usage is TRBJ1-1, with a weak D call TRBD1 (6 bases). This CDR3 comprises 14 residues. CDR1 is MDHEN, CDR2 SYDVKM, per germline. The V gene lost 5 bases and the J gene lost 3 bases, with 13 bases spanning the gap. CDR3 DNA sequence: TGTGCCAGCAGTCGAAGAACAGGGTACACTGAAGCTTTCTTT. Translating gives CASSRRTGYTEAFF.

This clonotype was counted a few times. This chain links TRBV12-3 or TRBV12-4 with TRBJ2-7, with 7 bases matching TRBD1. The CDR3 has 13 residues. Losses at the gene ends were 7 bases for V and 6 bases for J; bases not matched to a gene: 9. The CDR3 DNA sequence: TGTGCCAGCACCCGACAGGGCGAGGGCGAGCAGTACTTC. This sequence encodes CASTRQGEGEQYF.

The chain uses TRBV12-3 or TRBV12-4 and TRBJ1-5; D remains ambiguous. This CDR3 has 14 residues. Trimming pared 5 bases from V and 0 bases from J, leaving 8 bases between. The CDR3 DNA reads TGTGCCAGCAGTATGCAGAATAGCAATCAGCCCCAGCATTTT. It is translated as CASSMQNSNQPQHF.

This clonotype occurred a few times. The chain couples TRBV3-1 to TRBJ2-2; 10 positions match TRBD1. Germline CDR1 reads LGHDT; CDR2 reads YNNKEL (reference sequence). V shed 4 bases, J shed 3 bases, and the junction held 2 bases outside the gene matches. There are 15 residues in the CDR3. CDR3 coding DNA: TGTGCCAGCAGCCGCGGGACAGGGGACACCGGGGAGCTGTTTTTT. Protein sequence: CASSRGTGDTGELFF.

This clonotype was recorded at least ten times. CDR3 nucleotide sequence: TGTGCCAGCAGCTTCCTCGGTGGGACTGAAGCTTTCTTT. This encodes CASSFLGGTEAFF. The gene calls are TRBV6-5 and TRBJ1-1; D gene ambiguous. This CDR3 has 13 amino acids. Trimming took off 6 bases at V and 5 bases at J, with 13 bases between the two ends. Germline values: CDR1 MNHEY, CDR2 SVGAGI.

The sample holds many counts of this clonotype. As DNA, the CDR3 is TGTGCCAGCAGTTTAACCCCTGTGGGAGGCGGGGAGCTGTTTTTT. Its protein is CASSLTPVGGGELFF. V usage is TRBV12-3 or TRBV12-4 and J usage is TRBJ2-2, with D tentatively TRBD2 (6 bases). Trimming removed 2 bases from V and 7 bases from J, with 14 bases in between. The CDR3 loop spans 15 amino acids.

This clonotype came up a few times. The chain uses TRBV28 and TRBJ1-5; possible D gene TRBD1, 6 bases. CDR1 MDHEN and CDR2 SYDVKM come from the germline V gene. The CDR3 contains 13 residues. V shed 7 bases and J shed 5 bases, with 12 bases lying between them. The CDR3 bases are TGTGCCAGCAACACAGGGAAGTATCAGCCCCAGCATTTT. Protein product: CASNTGKYQPQHF.

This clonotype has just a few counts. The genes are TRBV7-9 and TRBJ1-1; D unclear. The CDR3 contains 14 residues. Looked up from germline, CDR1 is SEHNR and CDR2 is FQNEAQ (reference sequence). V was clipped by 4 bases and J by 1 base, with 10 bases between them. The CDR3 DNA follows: TGTGCCAGCAGCTCCCTGTGGGAGAACACTGAAGCTTTCTTT. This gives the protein CASSSLWENTEAFF.

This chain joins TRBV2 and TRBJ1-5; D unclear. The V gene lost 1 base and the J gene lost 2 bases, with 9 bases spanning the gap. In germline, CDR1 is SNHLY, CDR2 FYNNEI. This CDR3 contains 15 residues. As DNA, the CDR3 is TGTGCCAGCAGTGAAGGAAGGAGGGGCAATCAGCCCCAGCATTTT. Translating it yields CASSEGRRGNQPQHF.

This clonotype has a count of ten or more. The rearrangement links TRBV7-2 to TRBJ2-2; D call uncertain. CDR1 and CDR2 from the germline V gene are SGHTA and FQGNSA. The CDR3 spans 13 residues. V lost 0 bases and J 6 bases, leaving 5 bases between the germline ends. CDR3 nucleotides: TGTGCCAGCAGCTTAGCGTGGGCCGGGGAGCTGTTTTTT. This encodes CASSLAWAGELFF.

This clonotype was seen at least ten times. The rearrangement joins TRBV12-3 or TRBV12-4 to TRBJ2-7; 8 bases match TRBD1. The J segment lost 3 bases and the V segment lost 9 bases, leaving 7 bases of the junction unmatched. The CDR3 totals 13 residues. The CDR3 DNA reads TGTGCCAGTACGGACAGGGAAGACTACGAGCAGTACTTC. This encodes CASTDREDYEQYF.

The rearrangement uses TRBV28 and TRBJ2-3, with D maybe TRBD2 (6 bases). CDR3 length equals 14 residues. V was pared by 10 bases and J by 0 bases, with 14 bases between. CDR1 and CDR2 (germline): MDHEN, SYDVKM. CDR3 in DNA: TGTGCCACCATGGGACTTTTTAGCACAGATACGCAGTATTTT. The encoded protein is CATMGLFSTDTQYF. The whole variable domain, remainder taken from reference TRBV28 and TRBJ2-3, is DVKVTQSSRYLVKRTGEKVFLECVQDMDHENMFWYRQDPGLGLRLIYFSYDVKMKEKGDIPEGYSVSREKKERFSLILESASTNQTSMYLCATMGLFSTDTQYFGPGTRLTVL.

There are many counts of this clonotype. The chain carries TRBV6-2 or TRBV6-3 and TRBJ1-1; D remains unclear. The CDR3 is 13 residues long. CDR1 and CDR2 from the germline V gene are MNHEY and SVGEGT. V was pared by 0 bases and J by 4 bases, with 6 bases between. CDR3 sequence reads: CASSYSSVTEAFF. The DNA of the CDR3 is TGTGCCAGCAGTTACTCGAGCGTCACTGAAGCTTTCTTT.

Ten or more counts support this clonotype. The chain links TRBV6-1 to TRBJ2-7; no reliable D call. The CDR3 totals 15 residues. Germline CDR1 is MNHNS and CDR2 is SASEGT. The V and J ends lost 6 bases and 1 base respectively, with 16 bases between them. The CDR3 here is CASSPTGRISYEQYF. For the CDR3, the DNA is TGTGCCAGCAGCCCCACGGGCCGAATATCCTACGAGCAGTACTTC.

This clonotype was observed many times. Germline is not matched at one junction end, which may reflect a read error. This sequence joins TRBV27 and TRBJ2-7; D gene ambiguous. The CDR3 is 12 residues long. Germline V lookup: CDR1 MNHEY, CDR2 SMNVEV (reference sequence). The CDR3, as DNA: TGTGCCAGCAGTTCCAACTACGGTCGGCAGCACTTC. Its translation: CASSSNYGRQHF.

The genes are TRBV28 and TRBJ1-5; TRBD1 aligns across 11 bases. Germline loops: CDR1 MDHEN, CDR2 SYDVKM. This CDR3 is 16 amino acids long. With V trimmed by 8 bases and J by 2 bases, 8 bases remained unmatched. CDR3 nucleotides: TGTGCCAGCCGGGCCGGGACAGGGGGTGGCAATCAGCCCCAGCATTTT. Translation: CASRAGTGGGNQPQHF.